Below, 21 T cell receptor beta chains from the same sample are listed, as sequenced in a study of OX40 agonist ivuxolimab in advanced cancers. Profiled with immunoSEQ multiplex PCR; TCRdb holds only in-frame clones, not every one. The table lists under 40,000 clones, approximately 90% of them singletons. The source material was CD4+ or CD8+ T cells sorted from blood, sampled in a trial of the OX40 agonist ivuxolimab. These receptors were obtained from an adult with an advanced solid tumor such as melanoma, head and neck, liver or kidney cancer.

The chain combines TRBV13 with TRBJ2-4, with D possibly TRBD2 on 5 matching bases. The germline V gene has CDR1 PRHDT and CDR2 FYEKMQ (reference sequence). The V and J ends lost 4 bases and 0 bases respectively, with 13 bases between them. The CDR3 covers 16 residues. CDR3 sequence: CASSSKRPLAKNIQYF. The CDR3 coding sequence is TGTGCCAGCAGCTCAAAGCGGCCTCTAGCCAAAAACATTCAGTACTTC.

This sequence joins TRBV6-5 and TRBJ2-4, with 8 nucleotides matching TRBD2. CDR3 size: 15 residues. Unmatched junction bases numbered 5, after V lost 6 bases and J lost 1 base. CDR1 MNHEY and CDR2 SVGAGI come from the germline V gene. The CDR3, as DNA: TGTGCCAGCAGCGAGGGACTAGGGGCCAAAAACATTCAGTACTTC. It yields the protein CASSEGLGAKNIQYF.

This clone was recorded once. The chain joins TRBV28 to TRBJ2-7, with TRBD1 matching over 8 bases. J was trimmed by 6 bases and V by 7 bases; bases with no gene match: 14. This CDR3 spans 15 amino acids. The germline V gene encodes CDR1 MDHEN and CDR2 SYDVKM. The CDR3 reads CASNGIWQGAREQYF. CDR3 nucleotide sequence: TGTGCCAGCAACGGGATTTGGCAGGGGGCTCGCGAGCAGTACTTC.

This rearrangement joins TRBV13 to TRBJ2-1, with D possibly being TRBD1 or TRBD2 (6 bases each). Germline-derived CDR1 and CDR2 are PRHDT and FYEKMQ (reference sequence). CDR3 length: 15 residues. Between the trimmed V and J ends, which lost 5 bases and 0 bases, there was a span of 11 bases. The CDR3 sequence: CASSPGGGSYNEQFF. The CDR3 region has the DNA TGTGCCAGCAGCCCCGGAGGGGGCTCCTACAATGAGCAGTTCTTC.

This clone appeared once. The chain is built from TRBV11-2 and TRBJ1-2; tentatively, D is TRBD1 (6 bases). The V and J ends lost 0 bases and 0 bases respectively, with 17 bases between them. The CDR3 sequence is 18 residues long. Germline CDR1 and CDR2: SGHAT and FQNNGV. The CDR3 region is CASSLDVGGSIANYGYTF. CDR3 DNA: TGTGCCAGCAGCTTAGATGTGGGGGGCAGCATAGCTAACTATGGCTACACCTTC.

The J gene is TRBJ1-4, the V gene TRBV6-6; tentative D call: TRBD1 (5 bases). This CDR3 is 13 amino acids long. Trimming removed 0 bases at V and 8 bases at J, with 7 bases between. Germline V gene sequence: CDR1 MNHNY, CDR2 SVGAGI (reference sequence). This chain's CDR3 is CASSYSKGEKLFF. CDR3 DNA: TGTGCCAGCAGTTACTCGAAGGGGGAAAAACTGTTTTTT.

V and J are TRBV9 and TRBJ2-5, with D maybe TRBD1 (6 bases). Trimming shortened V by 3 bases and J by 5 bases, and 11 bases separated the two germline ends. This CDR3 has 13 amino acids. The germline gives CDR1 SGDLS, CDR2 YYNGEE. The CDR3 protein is CASSGRGVETQYF. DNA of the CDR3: TGTGCCAGCAGCGGCAGGGGCGTGGAGACCCAGTACTTC. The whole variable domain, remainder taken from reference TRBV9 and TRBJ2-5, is DSGVTQTPKHLITATGQRVTLRCSPRSGDLSVYWYQQSLDQGLQFLIQYYNGEERAKGNILERFSAQQFPDLHSELNLSSLELGDSALYFCASSGRGVETQYFGPGTRLLVL.

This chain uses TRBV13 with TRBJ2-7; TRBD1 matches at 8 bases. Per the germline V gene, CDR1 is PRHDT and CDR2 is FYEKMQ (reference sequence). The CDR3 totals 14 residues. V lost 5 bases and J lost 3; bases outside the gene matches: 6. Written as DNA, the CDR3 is TGTGCCAGCAGCACCGGGACAGGTCACTACGAGCAGTACTTC. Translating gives CASSTGTGHYEQYF.

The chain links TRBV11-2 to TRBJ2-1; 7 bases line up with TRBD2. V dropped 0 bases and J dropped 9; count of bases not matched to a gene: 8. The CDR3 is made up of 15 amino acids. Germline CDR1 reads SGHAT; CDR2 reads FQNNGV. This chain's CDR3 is CASSLEGGEASEQFF. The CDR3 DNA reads TGTGCCAGCAGCTTAGAGGGGGGGGAAGCTAGTGAGCAGTTCTTC.

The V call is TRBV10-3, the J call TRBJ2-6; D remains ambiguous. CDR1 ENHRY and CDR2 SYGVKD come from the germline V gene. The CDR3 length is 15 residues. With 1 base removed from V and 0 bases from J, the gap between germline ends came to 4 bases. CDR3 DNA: TGTGCCATCAGTGAGTGGGGCTCTGGGGCCAACGTCCTGACTTTC. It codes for CAISEWGSGANVLTF.

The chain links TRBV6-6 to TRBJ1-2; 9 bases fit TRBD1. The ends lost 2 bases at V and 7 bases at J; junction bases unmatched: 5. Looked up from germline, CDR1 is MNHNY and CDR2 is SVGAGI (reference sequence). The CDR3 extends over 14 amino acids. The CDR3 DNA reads TGTGCCAGCAGTTACCAGGGACAGGGTGCTGGCTACACCTTC. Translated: CASSYQGQGAGYTF.

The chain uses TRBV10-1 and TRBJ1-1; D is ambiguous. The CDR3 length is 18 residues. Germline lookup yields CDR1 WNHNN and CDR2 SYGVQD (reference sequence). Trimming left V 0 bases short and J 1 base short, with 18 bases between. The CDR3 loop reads CASSESPPTSLGNTEAFF. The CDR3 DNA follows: TGCGCCAGCAGTGAGTCTCCTCCGACCTCCCTGGGGAACACTGAAGCTTTCTTT.

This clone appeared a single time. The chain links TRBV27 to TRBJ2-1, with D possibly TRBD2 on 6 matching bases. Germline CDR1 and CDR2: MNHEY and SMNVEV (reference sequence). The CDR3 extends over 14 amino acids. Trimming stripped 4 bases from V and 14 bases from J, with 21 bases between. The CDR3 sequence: CASSYNRLVGLEFF. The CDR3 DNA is TGTGCCAGCAGTTATAACCGACTAGTAGGGTTGGAGTTCTTC.

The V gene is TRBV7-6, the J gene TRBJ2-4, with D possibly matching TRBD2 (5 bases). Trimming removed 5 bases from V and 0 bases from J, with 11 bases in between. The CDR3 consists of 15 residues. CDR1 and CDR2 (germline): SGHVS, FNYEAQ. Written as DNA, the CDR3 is TGTGCCAGCAGCAAAGGGAGCTTAGCCAAAAACATTCAGTACTTC. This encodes CASSKGSLAKNIQYF.

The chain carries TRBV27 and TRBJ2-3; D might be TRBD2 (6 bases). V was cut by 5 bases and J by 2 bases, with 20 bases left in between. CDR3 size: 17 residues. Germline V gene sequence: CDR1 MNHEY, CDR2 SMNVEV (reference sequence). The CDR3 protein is CASSPFPGRGDTDTQYF. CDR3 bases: TGTGCCAGCAGTCCCTTTCCCGGGCGGGGAGACACAGATACGCAGTATTTT.

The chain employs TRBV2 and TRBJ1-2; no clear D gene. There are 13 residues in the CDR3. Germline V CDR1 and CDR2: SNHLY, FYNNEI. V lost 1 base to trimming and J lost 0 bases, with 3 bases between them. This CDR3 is CASSEVANYGYTF. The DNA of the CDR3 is TGTGCCAGCAGTGAAGTAGCTAACTATGGCTACACCTTC.

Here the CDR3 reads CASSIRQAYEQYF. The CDR3 DNA is TGTGCCAGCAGTATAAGACAGGCCTACGAGCAGTACTTC. The gene calls are TRBV28 and TRBJ2-7, with a possible D match to TRBD1 (6 bases). The CDR3 extends over 13 amino acids. V was trimmed by 5 bases and J by 2 bases, leaving 10 bases between them. CDR1 and CDR2 (germline): MDHEN, SYDVKM.

Written as DNA, the CDR3 is TGCGCCAGCAGCGAAACAGGGGCTCCCTACAATGAGCAGTTCTTC. Protein: CASSETGAPYNEQFF. The genes are TRBV5-1 and TRBJ2-1; 7 nucleotides align to TRBD1. The CDR3 spans 15 residues. Germline CDR1 reads SGHRS; CDR2 reads YFSETQ. V dropped 4 bases and J dropped 2; count of bases not matched to a gene: 6. The whole variable domain, remainder taken from reference TRBV5-1 and TRBJ2-1, is KAGVTQTPRYLIKTRGQQVTLSCSPISGHRSVSWYQQTPGQGLQFLFEYFSETQRNKGNFPGRFSGRQFSNSRSEMNVSTLELGDSALYLCASSETGAPYNEQFFGPGTRLTVL.

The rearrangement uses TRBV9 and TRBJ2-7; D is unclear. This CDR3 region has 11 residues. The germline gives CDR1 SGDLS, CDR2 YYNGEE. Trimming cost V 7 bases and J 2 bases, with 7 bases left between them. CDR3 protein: CASGETYEQYF. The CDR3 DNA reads TGTGCCAGCGGAGAGACCTACGAGCAGTACTTC.

CDR3 bases: TGTGCCAGCAGCTTAGTTAGCGGGAGTGCAGATACGCAGTATTTT. Protein sequence: CASSLVSGSADTQYF. The chain is built from TRBV7-6 and TRBJ2-3; 9 positions match TRBD2. Germline V gives CDR1 SGHVS, CDR2 FNYEAQ. This CDR3 is 15 amino acids long. V dropped 1 base and J dropped 4; count of bases not matched to a gene: 3.

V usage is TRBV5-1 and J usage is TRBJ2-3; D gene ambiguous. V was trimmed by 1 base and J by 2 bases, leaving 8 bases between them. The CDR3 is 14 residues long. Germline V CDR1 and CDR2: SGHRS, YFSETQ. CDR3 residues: CASSLRADTDTQYF. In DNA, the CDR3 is TGCGCCAGCAGCTTGCGGGCCGACACAGATACGCAGTATTTT.